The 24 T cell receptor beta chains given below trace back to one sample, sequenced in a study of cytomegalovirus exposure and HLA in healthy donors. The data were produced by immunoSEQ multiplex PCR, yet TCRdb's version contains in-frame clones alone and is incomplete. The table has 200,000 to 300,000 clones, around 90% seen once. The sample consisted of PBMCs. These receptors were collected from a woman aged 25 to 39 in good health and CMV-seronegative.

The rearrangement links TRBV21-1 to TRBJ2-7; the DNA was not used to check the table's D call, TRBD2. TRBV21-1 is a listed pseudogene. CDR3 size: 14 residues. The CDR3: CASSKGDGGYEQYF. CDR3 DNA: TGTGCCAGCAGCAAAGGCGACGGGGGCTACGAGCAGTACTTC.

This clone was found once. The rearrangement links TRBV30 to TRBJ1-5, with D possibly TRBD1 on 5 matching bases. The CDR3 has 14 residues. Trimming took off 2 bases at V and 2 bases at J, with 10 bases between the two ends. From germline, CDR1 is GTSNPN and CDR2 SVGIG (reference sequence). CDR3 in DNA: TGTGCCTGGAGTCAGGGTAGGGGCAATCAGCCCCAGCATTTT. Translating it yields CAWSQGRGNQPQHF.

CDR3 sequence reads: CASSQSGLAGTDTQYF. CDR3 in DNA: TGCGCCAGCAGTCAATCGGGGCTAGCGGGCACAGATACGCAGTATTTT. This chain links TRBV23-1 with TRBJ2-3, with 7 bases lining up with TRBD2. TRBV23-1 is known as an ORF, though its function is uncertain. Trimming at V came to 0 bases and at J to 1 base, leaving 4 bases not matched to a gene. This CDR3 contains 16 residues.

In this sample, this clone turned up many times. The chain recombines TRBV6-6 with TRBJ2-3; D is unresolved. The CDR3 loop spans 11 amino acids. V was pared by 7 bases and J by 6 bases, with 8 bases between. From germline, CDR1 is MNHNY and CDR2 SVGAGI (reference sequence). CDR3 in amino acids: CASKSMDTQYF. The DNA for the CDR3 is TGTGCCAGCAAATCGATGGATACGCAGTATTTT.

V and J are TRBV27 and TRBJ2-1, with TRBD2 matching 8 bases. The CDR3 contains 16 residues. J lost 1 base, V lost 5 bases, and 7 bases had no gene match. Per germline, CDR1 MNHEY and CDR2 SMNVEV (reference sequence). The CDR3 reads CASSPLAGSSYNEQFF. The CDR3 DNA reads TGTGCCAGCAGTCCCTTAGCGGGATCGTCCTACAATGAGCAGTTCTTC.

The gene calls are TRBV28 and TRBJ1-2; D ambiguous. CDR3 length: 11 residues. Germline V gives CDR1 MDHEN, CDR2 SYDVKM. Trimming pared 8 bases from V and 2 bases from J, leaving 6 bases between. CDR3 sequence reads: CASLLNYGYTF. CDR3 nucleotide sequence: TGTGCCAGCTTGCTGAACTATGGCTACACCTTC.

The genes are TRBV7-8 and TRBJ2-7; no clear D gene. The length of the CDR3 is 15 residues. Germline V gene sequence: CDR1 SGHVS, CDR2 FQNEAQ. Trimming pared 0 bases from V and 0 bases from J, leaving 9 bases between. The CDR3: CASSLASQFSYEQYF. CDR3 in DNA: TGTGCCAGCAGCTTAGCGTCCCAATTCTCCTACGAGCAGTACTTC.

CDR3 amino acids: CASTSTGARNTEAFF. The CDR3 nucleotides read TGTGCCAGCACGTCCACAGGGGCGCGGAACACTGAAGCTTTCTTT. The chain combines TRBV28 with TRBJ1-1, with 7 nucleotides matching TRBD1. From germline, CDR1 is MDHEN and CDR2 SYDVKM. With V trimmed by 7 bases and J by 1 base, 9 bases remained unmatched. The CDR3 is 15 residues long.

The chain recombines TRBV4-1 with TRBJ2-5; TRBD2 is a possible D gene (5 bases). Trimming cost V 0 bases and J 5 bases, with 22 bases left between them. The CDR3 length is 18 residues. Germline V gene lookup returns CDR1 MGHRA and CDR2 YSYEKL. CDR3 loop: CASSQEPPPSGWRETQYF. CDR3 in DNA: TGCGCCAGCAGCCAAGAGCCCCCCCCAAGCGGTTGGAGGGAGACCCAGTACTTC.

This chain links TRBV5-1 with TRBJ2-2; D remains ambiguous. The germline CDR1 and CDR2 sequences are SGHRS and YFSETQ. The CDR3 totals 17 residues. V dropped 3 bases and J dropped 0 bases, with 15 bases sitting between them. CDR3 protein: CASSWAPGRANTGELFF. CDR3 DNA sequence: TGCGCCAGCAGCTGGGCCCCCGGACGGGCGAACACCGGGGAGCTGTTTTTT.

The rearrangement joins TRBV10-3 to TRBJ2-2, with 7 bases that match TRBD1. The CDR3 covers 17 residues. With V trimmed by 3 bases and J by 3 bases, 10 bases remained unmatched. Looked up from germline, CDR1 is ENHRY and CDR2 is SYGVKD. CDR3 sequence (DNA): TGTGCCATCAGTGACAAACCACAGGGGTCTGACACCGGGGAGCTGTTTTTT. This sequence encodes CAISDKPQGSDTGELFF.

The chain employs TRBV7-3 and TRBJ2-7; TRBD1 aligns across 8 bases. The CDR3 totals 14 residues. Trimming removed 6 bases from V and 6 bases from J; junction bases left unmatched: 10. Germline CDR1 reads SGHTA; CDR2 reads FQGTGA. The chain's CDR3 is CASSPGGDAAEQYF. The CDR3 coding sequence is TGTGCCAGCAGTCCAGGGGGCGACGCCGCCGAGCAGTACTTC.

The CDR3 coding sequence is TGTGCCAGCAGCGTAGGGGCGGGAGGGAATGAGCAGTTCTTC. This gives the protein CASSVGAGGNEQFF. The rearrangement links TRBV9 to TRBJ2-1, with 9 bases identical to TRBD2. Germline V gene sequence: CDR1 SGDLS, CDR2 YYNGEE. CDR3 size: 14 residues. V shed 0 bases, J shed 7 bases, and the junction held 2 bases outside the gene matches.

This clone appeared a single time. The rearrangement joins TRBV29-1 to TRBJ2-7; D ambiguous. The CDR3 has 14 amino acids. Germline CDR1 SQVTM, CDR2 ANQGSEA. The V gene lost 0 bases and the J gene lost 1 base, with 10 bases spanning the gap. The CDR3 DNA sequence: TGCAGCGTTGAAGATGATACATTTTCCTACGAGCAGTACTTC. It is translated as CSVEDDTFSYEQYF.

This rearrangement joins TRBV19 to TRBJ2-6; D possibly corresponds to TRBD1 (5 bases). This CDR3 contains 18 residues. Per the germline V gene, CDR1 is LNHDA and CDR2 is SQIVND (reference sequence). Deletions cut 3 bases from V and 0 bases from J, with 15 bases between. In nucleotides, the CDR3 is TGTGCCAGTAGTATGTTGGGCAGGGCCCGCTCTGGGGCCAACGTCCTGACTTTC. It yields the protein CASSMLGRARSGANVLTF.

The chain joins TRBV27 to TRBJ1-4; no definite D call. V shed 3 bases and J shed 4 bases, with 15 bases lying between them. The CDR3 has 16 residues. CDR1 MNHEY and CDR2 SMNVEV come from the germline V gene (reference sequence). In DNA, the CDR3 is TGTGCCAGCAGTTTGAGAGATCCAACACTTAATGAAAAACTGTTTTTT. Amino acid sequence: CASSLRDPTLNEKLFF.

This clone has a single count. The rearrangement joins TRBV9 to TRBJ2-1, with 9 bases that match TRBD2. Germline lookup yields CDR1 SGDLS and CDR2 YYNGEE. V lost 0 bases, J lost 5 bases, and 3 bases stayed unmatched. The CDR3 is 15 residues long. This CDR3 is CASSVEASGDNEQFF. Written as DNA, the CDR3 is TGTGCCAGCAGCGTAGAGGCTAGCGGGGACAATGAGCAGTTCTTC.

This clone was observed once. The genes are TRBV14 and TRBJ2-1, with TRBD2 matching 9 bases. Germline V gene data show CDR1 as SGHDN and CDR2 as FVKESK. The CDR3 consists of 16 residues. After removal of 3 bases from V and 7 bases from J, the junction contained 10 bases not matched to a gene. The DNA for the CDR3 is TGTGCCAGCAGCCAGCAAGCGGGAGGCCCGGGGAATGAGCAGTTCTTC. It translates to CASSQQAGGPGNEQFF.

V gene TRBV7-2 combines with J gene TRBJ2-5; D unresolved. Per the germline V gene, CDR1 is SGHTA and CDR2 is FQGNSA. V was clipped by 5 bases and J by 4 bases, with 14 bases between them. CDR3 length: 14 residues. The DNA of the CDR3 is TGTGCCAGCAGCCTAGGGTTTGTCGCAGAGACCCAGTACTTC. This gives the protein CASSLGFVAETQYF.

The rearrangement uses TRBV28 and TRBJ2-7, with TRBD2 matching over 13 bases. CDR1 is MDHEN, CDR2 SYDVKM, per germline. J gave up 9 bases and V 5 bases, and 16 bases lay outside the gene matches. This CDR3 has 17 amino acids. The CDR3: CASSSGLAGALRLGQYF. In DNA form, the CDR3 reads TGTGCCAGCAGTAGTGGACTAGCGGGAGCCCTCAGATTAGGGCAGTACTTC.

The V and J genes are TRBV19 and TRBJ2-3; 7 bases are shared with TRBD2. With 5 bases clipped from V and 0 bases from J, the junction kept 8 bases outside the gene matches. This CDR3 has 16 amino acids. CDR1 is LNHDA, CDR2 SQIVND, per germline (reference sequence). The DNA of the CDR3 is TGTGCCAGTAGTCCCAGACTAGCAGCTAGCACAGATACGCAGTATTTT. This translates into CASSPRLAASTDTQYF.

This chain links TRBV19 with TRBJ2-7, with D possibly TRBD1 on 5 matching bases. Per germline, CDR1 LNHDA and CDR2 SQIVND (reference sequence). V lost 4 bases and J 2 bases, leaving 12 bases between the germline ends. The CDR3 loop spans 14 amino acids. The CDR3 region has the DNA TGTGCCAGTAGTACACTACCCAGGGCCTACGAGCAGTACTTC. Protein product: CASSTLPRAYEQYF.

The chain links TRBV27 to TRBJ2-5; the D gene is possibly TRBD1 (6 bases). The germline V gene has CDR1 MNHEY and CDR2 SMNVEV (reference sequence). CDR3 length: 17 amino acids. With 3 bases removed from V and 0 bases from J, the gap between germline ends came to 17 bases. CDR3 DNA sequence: TGTGCCAGCAGTTTTGGACCAGGGGAAATTTACCAAGAGACCCAGTACTTC. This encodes CASSFGPGEIYQETQYF.

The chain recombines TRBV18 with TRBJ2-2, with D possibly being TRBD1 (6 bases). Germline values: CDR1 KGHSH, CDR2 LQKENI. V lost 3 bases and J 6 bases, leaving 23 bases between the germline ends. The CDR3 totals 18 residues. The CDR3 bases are TGTGCCAGCTCACCGATACTAACAGGGAAGGCAGCACCCGGGGAGCTGTTTTTT. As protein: CASSPILTGKAAPGELFF.